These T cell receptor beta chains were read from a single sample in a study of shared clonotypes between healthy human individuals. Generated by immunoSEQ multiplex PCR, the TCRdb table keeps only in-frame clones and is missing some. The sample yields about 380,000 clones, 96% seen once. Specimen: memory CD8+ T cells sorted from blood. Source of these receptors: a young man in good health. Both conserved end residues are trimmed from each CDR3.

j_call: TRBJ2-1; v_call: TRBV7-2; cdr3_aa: ASSLALGTAVNEQF
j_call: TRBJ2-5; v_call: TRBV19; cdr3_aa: ASSILAQETQY
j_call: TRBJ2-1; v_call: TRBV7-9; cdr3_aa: ASSLGQGGSYNEQF
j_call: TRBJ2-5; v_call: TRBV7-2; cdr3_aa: ASSFLAGQETQY
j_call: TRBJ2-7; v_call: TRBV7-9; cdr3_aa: ASSLGGRRLYEQY
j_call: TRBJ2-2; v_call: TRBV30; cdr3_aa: AWSVSANTGELF
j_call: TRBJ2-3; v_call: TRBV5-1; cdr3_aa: ASSGRDLTATDTQY
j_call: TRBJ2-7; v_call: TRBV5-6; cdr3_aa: ASSLYSDWLYEQY
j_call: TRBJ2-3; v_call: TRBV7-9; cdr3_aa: ASSLVSGREGDTQY
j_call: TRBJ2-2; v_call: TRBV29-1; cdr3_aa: SVVGGGELF
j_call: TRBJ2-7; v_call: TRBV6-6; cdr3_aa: ASSGGAEQY
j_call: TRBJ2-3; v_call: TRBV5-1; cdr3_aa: ATRLAGGPTDTQY
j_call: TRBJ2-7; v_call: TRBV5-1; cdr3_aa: ASSFTGTGVHEQY
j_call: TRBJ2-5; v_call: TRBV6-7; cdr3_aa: ASSYSLAGWQETQY
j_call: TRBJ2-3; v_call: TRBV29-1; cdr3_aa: SVLRGADTQY
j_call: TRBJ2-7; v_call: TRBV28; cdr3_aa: ASIKQGGTYEQY
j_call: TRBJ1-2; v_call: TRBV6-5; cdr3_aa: ASRDRGPLGGYT
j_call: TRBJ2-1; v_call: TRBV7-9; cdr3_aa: ASSLLIGARSEQF
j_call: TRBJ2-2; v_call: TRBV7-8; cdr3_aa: ASSLARVVKIGELF
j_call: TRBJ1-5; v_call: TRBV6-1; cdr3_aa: ASSEPRASNQPQH
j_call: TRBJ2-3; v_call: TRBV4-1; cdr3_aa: ASSQALYTDTQY
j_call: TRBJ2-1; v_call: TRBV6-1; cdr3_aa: ASSEGQGPKGDEQF
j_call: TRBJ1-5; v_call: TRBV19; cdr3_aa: ASSMVGQNQPQH
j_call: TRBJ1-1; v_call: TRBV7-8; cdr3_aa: ASSMGRGNTEAF
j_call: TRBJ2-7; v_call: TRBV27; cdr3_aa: AGPGDEQY
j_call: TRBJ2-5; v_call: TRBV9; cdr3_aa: ASSLMAGKQETQY
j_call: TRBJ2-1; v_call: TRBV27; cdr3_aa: ASRPKAVSSYNEQF
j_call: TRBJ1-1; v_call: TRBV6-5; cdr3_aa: ASYRGLGTEAF
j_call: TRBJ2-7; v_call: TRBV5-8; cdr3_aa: ASSLGSRYEQY
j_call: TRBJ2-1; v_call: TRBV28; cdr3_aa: ASSFSSGLAKQF
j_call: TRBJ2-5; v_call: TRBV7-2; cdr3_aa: ASSLRADQETQY
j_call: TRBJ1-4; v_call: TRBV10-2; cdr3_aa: ASSGTPDRAYNEKLF
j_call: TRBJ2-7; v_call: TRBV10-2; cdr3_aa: ASSEYTSWSYEQY
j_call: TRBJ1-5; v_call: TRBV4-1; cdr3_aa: ASSRVPGQGNQPQH
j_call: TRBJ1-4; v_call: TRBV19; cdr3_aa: ASSPQGAVGEKLF
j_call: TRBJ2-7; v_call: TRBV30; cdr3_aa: AWHPRDRYYEQY
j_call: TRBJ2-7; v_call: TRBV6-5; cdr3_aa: ASSLAPRGEQY
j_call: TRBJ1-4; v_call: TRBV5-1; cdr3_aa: ASSLNQGSEKLF
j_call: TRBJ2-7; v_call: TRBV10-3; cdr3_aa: AIRLAGGEQY
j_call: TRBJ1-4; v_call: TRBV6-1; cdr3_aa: ASSDFGFREGEKLF
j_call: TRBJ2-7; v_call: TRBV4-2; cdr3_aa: ASGITSGSAYEQY
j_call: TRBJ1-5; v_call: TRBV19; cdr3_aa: ASSRRWSTVNQPQH